This entry concerns a single TCR beta chain. Its antigen is still unknown. No clone much larger than this one lies a single base away; base qualities are absent. These data originate in a study of control samples from healthy donors and cancer patients (dated by TCRdb to the early 2020s). Library preparation was by the immunoSEQ multiplex PCR assay. TCRdb took this table from immuneACCESS and kept in-frame rearrangements with V and J called. Such tables lack part of the clones; where checked against another copy, unresolved V genes explain under half of the gap, and the rest is unexplained. In this sample the table shows tens of thousands of clones, over 90% of which occur a single time. The ten biggest clones cover approximately 2.8% of the sample. V is cut by 0 bases and J by 4 bases, and the space between the germline ends is 12 bases. The germline V gene gives CDR1 as LGHNA and CDR2 as YNFKEQ. The CDR3 spans 16 residues, from the cysteine through the phenylalanine. The read is trimmed to its CDR3 DNA, 48 bases read in frame from base 1.

This clonotype was obtained from a woman aged 30 to 39 in good health. The V and J genes are TRBV4-2 and TRBJ1-4; TRBD1 is a possible D gene, resting on 5 matching bases. Source material: blood. CDR3 loop: CASSQDAGSHNEKLFF. In nucleotide form, the sequence is TGTGCCAGCAGCCAAGATGCAGGGTCGCATAATGAAAAACTGTTTTTT.